A selection of T cell receptor beta chains follows, all from one sample in a study of cytomegalovirus exposure and HLA in healthy donors. Clones were sequenced by immunoSEQ multiplex PCR, and TCRdb holds only the in-frame ones, with some missing. The repertoire has about 120,000 clones, roughly 80% of them found once; the top ten carry 30%. Specimen: PBMCs. Source of these receptors: a man in his sixties in good health and CMV-seropositive. The CDR3 runs from the conserved cysteine through the conserved F or W. A D gene is named only where the DNA matches it firmly. Some rows mark clone size as missing; the rest say once, few, many or name a class of expanded clone.

j_call v_call clone_size d_call cdr3_aa cdr3_nt
TRBJ2-5 TRBV5-6 few TRBD2 CASSYSGGVGTQYF TGTGCCAGCAGCTATAGCGGGGGGGTTGGGACCCAGTACTTC
TRBJ1-3 TRBV27 . TRBD1 CASSSFDRGQGNTIYF TGTGCCAGCAGCTCTTTCGACAGGGGGCAAGGAAACACCATATATTTT
TRBJ2-7 TRBV11-2 . . CASSFLWTGGEQYF .
TRBJ2-7 TRBV7-9 . . CASGRREYEQYF TGTGCCAGCGGACGGAGGGAGTACGAGCAGTACTTC
TRBJ1-6 TRBV6-6 . TRBD1 CASSYRRDRANSPLHF TGTGCCAGCAGTTACCGTCGGGACAGGGCTAATTCACCCCTCCACTTT
TRBJ2-2 TRBV9 . . CASSVDGGRELFF TGTGCCAGCAGCGTAGATGGGGGCCGGGAGCTGTTTTTT
TRBJ2-4 TRBV5-1 . . CASSPTGKGDIAKNIQYF TGCGCCAGCAGCCCCACCGGGAAGGGGGACATAGCCAAAAACATTCAGTACTTC
TRBJ2-3 TRBV5-1 . TRBD2 CASSQGTSGGADTQYF TGCGCCAGCAGCCAAGGGACTAGCGGGGGGGCCGATACGCAGTATTTT
TRBJ1-1 TRBV9 . . CASSVGPNTEAFF TGTGCCAGCAGCGTTGGCCCGAACACTGAAGCTTTCTTT
TRBJ1-1 TRBV4-1 . . CASRNRLMNTEAFF TGCGCCAGCAGAAACAGGCTTATGAACACTGAAGCTTTCTTT
TRBJ1-1 TRBV9 . . CASSAPGYPSEAFF TGTGCCAGCAGCGCCCCCGGTTATCCGTCGGAAGCTTTCTTT
TRBJ1-1 TRBV11-1 few . CASSLAGALMNTEAFF TGTGCCAGCAGCTTAGCGGGGGCGCTCATGAACACTGAAGCTTTCTTT
TRBJ2-5 TRBV7-7 . . CASSLNSQGETQYF TGTGCTAGCAGCTTAAACTCCCAGGGGGAGACCCAGTACTTC
TRBJ1-2 TRBV18 . . CASSPGQNYGYTF TGTGCCAGCTCACCAGGACAGAACTATGGCTACACCTTC
TRBJ2-7 TRBV27 . TRBD1 CASSPTRDRGDEQYF TGTGCCAGCAGTCCAACCCGGGACAGGGGAGACGAGCAGTACTTC
TRBJ1-1 TRBV4-1 few TRBD1 CASSQGRGQGPMNTEAFF TGCGCCAGCAGCCAAGGTCGGGGACAGGGACCAATGAACACTGAAGCTTTCTTT
TRBJ2-5 TRBV6-1 . . CASSESSPTQETQYF TGTGCCAGCAGTGAATCGAGTCCGACACAAGAGACCCAGTACTTC
TRBJ2-7 TRBV27 . TRBD2 CASSLGIQRETYEQYF TGTGCCAGCAGTTTAGGGATCCAGCGGGAAACCTACGAGCAGTACTTC
TRBJ2-3 TRBV7-3 . . CASSSPNTDTQYF TGTGCCAGCAGCTCCCCCAACACAGATACGCAGTATTTT
TRBJ1-2 TRBV5-1 . . CASTDSRGGGIGYGYTF TGCGCCAGCACCGATTCCCGCGGGGGGGGAATTGGCTATGGCTACACCTTC
TRBJ2-4 TRBV6-5 . . CASTGHENIQYF TGTGCCAGCACCGGACACGAAAACATTCAGTACTTC
TRBJ2-3 TRBV5-4 . TRBD2 CASSLRGGAADTQYF TGTGCCAGCAGCTTGCGCGGGGGGGCCGCAGATACGCAGTATTTT
TRBJ2-1 TRBV11-3 . TRBD1 CASKRSGTGSNEQFF TGTGCCAGCAAACGGTCGGGGACAGGAAGCAATGAGCAGTTCTTC
TRBJ1-1 TRBV28 . . CASSLISGWDTEAFF TGTGCCAGCAGTTTAATATCGGGGTGGGACACTGAAGCTTTCTTT
TRBJ1-3 TRBV7-9 . . CASSLSGSGNTIYF TGTGCCAGCAGCTTATCGGGTTCTGGAAACACCATATATTTT
TRBJ2-3 TRBV29-1 few . CSVEEGASARDTQYF TGCAGCGTTGAAGAGGGGGCGTCCGCTAGAGATACGCAGTATTTT
TRBJ1-5 TRBV5-1 . TRBD1 CASSLTGVSNQPQHF TGCGCCAGCAGTCTCACAGGGGTTAGCAATCAGCCCCAGCATTTT
TRBJ2-1 TRBV9 . TRBD1 CASSRDRAVYNEQFF TGTGCCAGCAGCAGGGACAGGGCTGTATACAATGAGCAGTTCTTC
TRBJ2-3 TRBV27 . TRBD1 CATTARQGGTDTQYF TGTGCCACCACAGCCCGACAGGGCGGAACAGATACGCAGTATTTT
TRBJ2-7 TRBV5-1 . TRBD2 CAGSPAHLAGIVYEQYF TGCGCCGGCAGCCCGGCCCATCTAGCGGGGATAGTCTACGAGCAGTACTTC
TRBJ1-5 TRBV6-1 few TRBD1 CASSHYGQGNQPQHF TGTGCCAGCAGTCACTACGGACAGGGCAATCAGCCCCAGCATTTT
TRBJ1-1 TRBV5-1 . TRBD1 CASRNTGGTEAFF TGCGCCAGCAGAAATACAGGGGGAACTGAAGCTTTCTTT
TRBJ2-7 TRBV5-1 . . CASSLGAGSYEQYF TGCGCCAGCAGCTTGGGGGCAGGGTCCTACGAGCAGTACTTC
TRBJ1-1 TRBV11-2 once TRBD1 CASSFDRANTEAFF TGTGCCAGCAGCTTCGACAGGGCGAACACTGAAGCTTTCTTT
TRBJ2-2 TRBV19 . . CASSWDIPFGELFF TGTGCCAGTAGTTGGGACATCCCTTTCGGGGAGCTGTTTTTT
TRBJ1-1 TRBV15 . . CATSTGVSEAFF TGTGCCACCAGCACGGGGGTTTCCGAAGCTTTCTTT
TRBJ2-5 TRBV2 . . CASSPELAQETQYF TGTGCCAGCAGCCCCGAGCTAGCCCAAGAGACCCAGTACTTC
TRBJ1-1 TRBV2 . . CASRGTANTEAFF TGTGCCAGCCGCGGGACGGCGAACACTGAAGCTTTCTTT
TRBJ1-4 TRBV18 . TRBD1 CASSPPGQGVGNEKLFF TGTGCCAGCTCACCACCCGGACAGGGGGTCGGTAATGAAAAACTGTTTTTT
TRBJ2-2 TRBV5-1 . TRBD2 CASSLTAGGTGELFF TGCGCCAGCAGCTTGACAGCGGGAGGAACCGGGGAGCTGTTTTTT
TRBJ1-2 TRBV7-9 . . CASSLHETANYGYTF TGTGCCAGCAGCTTGCACGAGACAGCAAACTATGGCTACACCTTC
TRBJ1-3 TRBV5-4 . . CASSSPTGEYGNTIYF TGTGCCAGCAGCTCACCGACAGGAGAATACGGAAACACCATATATTTT
TRBJ2-7 TRBV4-2 . . CASSLGAYEQYF TGTGCCAGCAGCTTGGGAGCCTACGAGCAGTACTTC
TRBJ1-1 TRBV27 . . CASSWERNTEAFF TGTGCCAGCAGCTGGGAGAGGAACACTGAAGCTTTCTTT
TRBJ1-1 TRBV7-9 . . CAGSFPPMNTEAFF TGTGCCGGCAGCTTTCCCCCCATGAACACTGAAGCTTTCTTT
TRBJ2-7 TRBV6-5 . TRBD2 CASSYTSGGVYEQYF TGTGCCAGCAGTTATACTAGCGGAGGGGTCTACGAGCAGTACTTC
TRBJ1-6 TRBV5-4 . TRBD1 CASSNRDRGGSPLHF TGTGCCAGCAGCAACCGGGACAGGGGAGGTTCACCCCTCCACTTT
TRBJ2-6 TRBV11-1 . . CASSFGGSYNVLTF TGTGCCAGCAGCTTCGGCGGGTCTTACAACGTCCTGACTTTC
TRBJ1-1 TRBV6-4 . . CASSRTQNTEAFF TGTGCCAGCAGTCGGACACAGAACACTGAAGCTTTCTTT
TRBJ2-4 TRBV29-1 few TRBD1 CSAGRGQGGGKNIQYF TGCAGCGCTGGGAGGGGACAGGGCGGGGGCAAAAACATTCAGTACTTC
TRBJ2-6 TRBV15 . . CATASGGRMAGANVLTF TGTGCCACCGCCTCTGGTGGGAGAATGGCCGGGGCCAACGTCCTGACTTTC
TRBJ1-3 TRBV9 . . CASSLTGIGGNTIYF TGTGCCAGCAGCCTCACAGGTATCGGTGGAAACACCATATATTTT
TRBJ1-6 TRBV9 . . CASSPLGQAGNSPLHF TGTGCCAGCAGCCCTTTAGGGCAGGCGGGGAATTCACCCCTCCACTTT
TRBJ1-5 TRBV28 . TRBD1 CASSRGTANNQPQHF TGTGCCAGCTCTAGGGGGACAGCTAACAATCAGCCCCAGCATTTT
TRBJ2-4 TRBV4-1 . TRBD1 CASSHRTGVQLAKNIQYF TGCGCCAGCAGCCACCGGACAGGGGTCCAATTAGCCAAAAACATTCAGTACTTC
TRBJ1-1 TRBV4-1 once . CASSQLSWDTPEAFF TGCGCCAGCAGCCAATTATCCTGGGACACCCCTGAAGCTTTCTTT
TRBJ2-7 TRBV14 . TRBD2 CASSHRYGGGFGGQYF TGTGCCAGCAGCCATCGTTACGGCGGGGGATTTGGGGGGCAGTACTTC
TRBJ2-6 TRBV9 . TRBD1 CASSAGQGVTHSGANGLTF TGTGCCAGCAGCGCCGGACAGGGGGTTACTCACTCTGGGGCCAACGGCCTGACTTTC
TRBJ2-3 TRBV30 few TRBD2 CAWSVSSSGRRYF TGTGCCTGGAGTGTCTCATCTAGCGGGAGAAGGTATTTT
TRBJ1-4 TRBV5-1 . TRBD1 CASSLGRTGGATNEKLFF TGCGCCAGCAGCTTGGGTCGGACAGGGGGTGCAACTAATGAAAAACTGTTTTTT